The present TCR beta chain was sequenced within a study of OX40 agonist ivuxolimab in advanced cancers. Study summary: Every patient in dose escalation had hepatocellular carcinoma, melanoma, renal cell or head and neck cancer. Study-wide results and caveats: CD8+ T cells showed, on average, more clonal expansion than CD4+ cells.

Clones were sequenced by immunoSEQ multiplex PCR, and TCRdb holds only the in-frame ones, with some missing. This sample yields roughly 86,000 clones, of which about 93% are seen a single time; 1% to 1.3% belongs to the top ten. The study sampled blood at baseline, cycle 4 day 1, and cycle 7 day 1. As for this clone: Its antigen is not known.

The CDR3 contains 13 residues. Trimming cost V 0 bases and J 7 bases, with 7 bases left between them. Germline V gives CDR1 SGHDT, CDR2 YYEEEE. The chain recombines TRBV5-6 with TRBJ1-4; D is ambiguous. This clonotype was obtained from an adult with an advanced solid tumor such as melanoma, head and neck, liver or kidney cancer. Sequencing used CD4+ or CD8+ T cells sorted from blood, obtained in a trial of the OX40 agonist ivuxolimab. In DNA, the CDR3 is TGTGCCAGCAGCTTGGTTGGACTTGAAAAACTGTTTTTT. Protein sequence: CASSLVGLEKLFF.